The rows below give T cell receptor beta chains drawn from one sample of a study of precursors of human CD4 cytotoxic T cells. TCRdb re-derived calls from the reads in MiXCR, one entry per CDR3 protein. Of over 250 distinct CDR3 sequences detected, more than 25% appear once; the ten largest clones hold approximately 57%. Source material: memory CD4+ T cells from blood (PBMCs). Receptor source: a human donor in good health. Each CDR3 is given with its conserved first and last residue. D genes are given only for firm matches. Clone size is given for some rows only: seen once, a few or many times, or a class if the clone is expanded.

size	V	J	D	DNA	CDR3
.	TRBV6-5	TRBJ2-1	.	TGTGCCAGCAGTTACTCAACCGGCGGCAGATTGGGCAATGAGCAGTTCTTC	CASSYSTGGRLGNEQFF
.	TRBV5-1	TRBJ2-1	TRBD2	TGCGCCAGCAGCCCGACTAGCGGATCCTACAATGAGCAGTTCTTC	CASSPTSGSYNEQFF
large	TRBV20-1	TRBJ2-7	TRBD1	TGCAGTGCTCGGACAGGGCATGAGCAGTACTTC	CSARTGHEQYF
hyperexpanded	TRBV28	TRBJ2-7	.	TGTGCCAGCAGTTTTTCCCGGAGGAGGGTACCCCACCTTAGCTACGAGCAGTACTTC	CASSFSRRRVPHLSYEQYF
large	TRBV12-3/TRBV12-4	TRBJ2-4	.	TGTGCCAGCAGGTCCGGTACCAAAAACATTCAGTACTTC	CASRSGTKNIQYF
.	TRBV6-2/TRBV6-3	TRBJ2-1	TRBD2	TGTGCCAGCAGTTACTCGTTATGGAGCGGGAGGGCCCTCGGCAATGAGCAGTTCTTC	CASSYSLWSGRALGNEQFF
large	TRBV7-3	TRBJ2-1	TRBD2	TGTGCCAGCAGCCCGACTAGCCGGGATGAGCAGTTCTTC	CASSPTSRDEQFF
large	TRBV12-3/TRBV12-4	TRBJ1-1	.	TGTGCCAGCAGTCCCCAAGGAGGGTCGGACACTGAAGCTTTCTTT	CASSPQGGSDTEAFF
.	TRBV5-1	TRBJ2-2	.	TGCGCCAGCAGCTTGGATCCGAACACCGGGGAGCTGTTTTTT	CASSLDPNTGELFF
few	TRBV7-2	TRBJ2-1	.	TGTGCCAGCGGCCCGCGGGGATACAATGAGCAGTTCTTC	CASGPRGYNEQFF
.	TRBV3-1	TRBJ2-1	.	TGTGCCAGCAGCCAGACAGGATACAATGAGCAGTTCTTC	CASSQTGYNEQFF
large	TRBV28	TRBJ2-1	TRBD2	TGTGCCAGCAGTAGCCGGGACAGAAGACTAGCGGGGGACAATGAGCAGTTCTTC	CASSSRDRRLAGDNEQFF
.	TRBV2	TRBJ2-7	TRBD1	TGTGCCAGCAGAAGCAGATGGGACAGGGGGCCTTCCTACGAGCAGTACTTC	CASRSRWDRGPSYEQYF
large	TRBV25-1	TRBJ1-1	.	TGTGCCAGCACAGGGTACACTGAAGCTTTCTTT	CASTGYTEAFF
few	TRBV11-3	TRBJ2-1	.	TGTGCCAGCAGCTTAGATGCTAGCTCCTACAATGAGCAGTTCTTC	CASSLDASSYNEQFF
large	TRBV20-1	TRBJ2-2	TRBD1	TGCAGTGCTAGACAGGGGGCAACCGGGGAGCTGTTTTTT	CSARQGATGELFF
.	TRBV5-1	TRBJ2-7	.	TGCGCCAGCAGCTTGGACGGCAGGGGCTACGAGCAGTACTTC	CASSLDGRGYEQYF
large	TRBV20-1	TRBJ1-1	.	TGCAGTGCTAGAGACCCTCGGGGGTTCTCTGAAGCTTTCTTT	CSARDPRGFSEAFF
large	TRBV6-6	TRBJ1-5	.	TGTGCCAGCAGTTACATTTGGGGGGGGATCCGCTTAATCAGCAATCAGCCCCAGCATTTT	CASSYIWGGIRLISNQPQHF
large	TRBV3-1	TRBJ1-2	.	TGTGCCAGCAGCCAAGAAGATAACTATGGCTACACCTTC	CASSQEDNYGYTF
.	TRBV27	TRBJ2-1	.	TGTGCCAGCAGTCCATGGACAGGACGGAGGGATGAGCAGTTCTTC	CASSPWTGRRDEQFF
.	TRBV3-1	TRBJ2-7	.	TGTGCCAGCAGCCAAGGATACGGAACTTTATCCTACGAGCAGTACTTC	CASSQGYGTLSYEQYF
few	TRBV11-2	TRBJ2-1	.	TGTGCCAGCAGCTTAGAGAGGACGCACTACAATGAGCAGTTCTTC	CASSLERTHYNEQFF
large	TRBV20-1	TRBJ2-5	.	TGCAGTGCTAGAGGGGGAGTCCAAGAGACCCAGTACTTC	CSARGGVQETQYF
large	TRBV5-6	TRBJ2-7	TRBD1	TGTGCCAGCAGCTGGGGACAGGGGGGCCACTACGAGCAGTACTTC	CASSWGQGGHYEQYF
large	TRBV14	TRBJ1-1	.	TGTGCCAGCAGCCAAGGGCGATGGACCGCCTCCATGAACACTGAAGCTTTCTTT	CASSQGRWTASMNTEAFF
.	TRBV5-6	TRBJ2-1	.	TGTGCCAGCAGCTTGGGGACACTAACTTCGGATGAGCAGTTCTTC	CASSLGTLTSDEQFF
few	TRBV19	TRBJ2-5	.	TGTGCCAGTAGTATGGTCCTAGCGTCATCACTGCGAGAGACCCAGTACTTC	CASSMVLASSLRETQYF
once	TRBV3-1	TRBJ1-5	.	TGTGCCAGCAGCCAAGCCGGGTTTAGACAGCCCCAGCATTTT	CASSQAGFRQPQHF
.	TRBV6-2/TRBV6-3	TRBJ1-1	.	TGTGCCAGCAGACGCGCGAACACTGAAGCTTTCTTT	CASRRANTEAFF
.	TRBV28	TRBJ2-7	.	TGTGCCAGCAGTCGGTGGGCCGGGGGCTTCTCCTACGAGCAGTACTTC	CASSRWAGGFSYEQYF
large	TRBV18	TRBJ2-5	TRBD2	TGTGCCAGCTCAAGATCACCGGGACTAGCAGAACCGGAGACCCAGTACTTC	CASSRSPGLAEPETQYF
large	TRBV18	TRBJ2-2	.	TGTGCCAGCTCATTCGGTTCAGCAAAGAACACCGGGGAGCTGTTTTTT	CASSFGSAKNTGELFF
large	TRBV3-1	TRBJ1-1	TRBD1	TGTGCCAGCAGCCAAGAGATCAGGGGGGACGAGAAAGCTTTCTTT	CASSQEIRGDEKAFF
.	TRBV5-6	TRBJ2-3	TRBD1	TGTGCCAGCAGCGCGAAAGGGGGCGACTCTGGATACACAGATACGCAGTATTTT	CASSAKGGDSGYTDTQYF
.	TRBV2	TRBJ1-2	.	TGTGCCAGTCAAAGAGATTACAGGGAGATAAAGAACTTC	CASQRDYREIKNF
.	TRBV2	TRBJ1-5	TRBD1	TGTGCCAGCACCCCGGACAGGGGCAATCAGCCCCAGCATTTT	CASTPDRGNQPQHF
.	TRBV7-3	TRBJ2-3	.	TGTGCCAGCAGCTCCCAGAGCACAGATACGCAGTTTTTT	CASSSQSTDTQFF
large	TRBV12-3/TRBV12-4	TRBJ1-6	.	TGTGCCAGCAGACAATCCTATCCGGGACACCCTCTTAATTCACCCCTCCACTTT	CASRQSYPGHPLNSPLHF
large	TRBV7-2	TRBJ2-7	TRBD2	TGTGCCAGCAGCTATACCGGGACTAGCTTAACCTACGAGCAGTACTTC	CASSYTGTSLTYEQYF